A selection of T cell receptor beta chains follows, all from one sample in a study of T cells in Graves' hyperthyroidism and ophthalmopathy. MiXCR, applied by TCRdb to the multiplex PCR reads, yields one record per CDR3 protein. This table has about 510,000 distinct CDR3 sequences, roughly 45% appearing once. The sample comprised peripheral blood or thyroid tissue (not recorded which). The receptors shown here come from an adult woman with Graves' disease, either hyperthyroidism or ophthalmopathy (not recorded which). The CDR3 runs from the conserved cysteine through the conserved F or W. The order of the fields is CDR3 protein, CDR3 DNA, V gene, J gene, D gene, clone size. A D gene is named only where the DNA matches it firmly. A clone size is listed for some rows: how often the clone was seen (once, few, many), or a class if it is expanded.

CDR3aa: CASSLEQGWNSPLHF
CDR3nt: TGTGCCAGCAGCTTAGAGCAGGGTTGGAATTCACCCCTCCACTTT
v_gene: TRBV7-2
j_gene: TRBJ1-6
d_gene: -
abundance: -

CDR3aa: CASSHRDRLNEKLFF
CDR3nt: TGTGCCAGCAGCCACCGGGACAGGCTTAATGAAAAACTGTTTTTT
v_gene: TRBV7-9
j_gene: TRBJ1-4
d_gene: TRBD1
abundance: -

CDR3aa: CSAMIGTERTGELFF
CDR3nt: TGCAGTGCTATGATAGGGACAGAGCGCACCGGGGAGCTGTTTTTT
v_gene: TRBV20-1
j_gene: TRBJ2-2
d_gene: TRBD1
abundance: few

CDR3aa: CSGGQSNTGELFF
CDR3nt: TGCAGCGGGGGACAGTCAAACACCGGGGAGCTGTTTTTT
v_gene: TRBV29-1
j_gene: TRBJ2-2
d_gene: TRBD1
abundance: many

CDR3aa: CSVGGGASEAFF
CDR3nt: TGCAGCGTTGGGGGGGGGGCCTCTGAAGCTTTCTTT
v_gene: TRBV29-1
j_gene: TRBJ1-1
d_gene: -
abundance: -

CDR3aa: CASSLGAGRRGRTQYF
CDR3nt: TGTGCCAGCAGCTTAGGGGCCGGGAGGAGGGGACGGACCCAGTACTTC
v_gene: TRBV7-8
j_gene: TRBJ2-5
d_gene: TRBD2
abundance: many

CDR3aa: CASSGQGAIYGYTF
CDR3nt: TGTGCCAGCAGCGGACAGGGGGCGATCTATGGCTACACCTTC
v_gene: TRBV6-1
j_gene: TRBJ1-2
d_gene: TRBD1
abundance: many

CDR3aa: CSPLGWAGGFTEAFF
CDR3nt: TGCAGTCCCCTGGGCTGGGCAGGGGGCTTCACTGAAGCTTTCTTT
v_gene: TRBV20-1
j_gene: TRBJ1-1
d_gene: TRBD1
abundance: -

CDR3aa: CASSLPSEAGELFF
CDR3nt: TGTGCCAGCAGTTTACCTAGCGAGGCCGGGGAGCTGTTTTTT
v_gene: TRBV28
j_gene: TRBJ2-2
d_gene: -
abundance: many

CDR3aa: CASSFVRGDHQETQYF
CDR3nt: TGTGCCAGCAGTTTTGTTAGAGGGGATCATCAAGAGACCCAGTACTTC
v_gene: TRBV28
j_gene: TRBJ2-5
d_gene: -
abundance: -

CDR3aa: CASTRTLAGEDTQYF
CDR3nt: TGTGCCAGCACCCGAACCCTAGCGGGAGAAGATACGCAGTATTTT
v_gene: TRBV2
j_gene: TRBJ2-3
d_gene: TRBD2
abundance: -

CDR3aa: CASSSGAGGLNSYEQYF
CDR3nt: TGCGCCAGCAGCTCAGGAGCGGGGGGATTAAACTCCTACGAGCAGTACTTC
v_gene: TRBV5-1
j_gene: TRBJ2-7
d_gene: TRBD2
abundance: many

CDR3aa: CASSSSGGAETQYF
CDR3nt: TGTGCCAGTAGTTCATCAGGGGGCGCGGAGACCCAGTACTTC
v_gene: TRBV19
j_gene: TRBJ2-5
d_gene: TRBD1
abundance: -

CDR3aa: CVSNLPVVTGELFF
CDR3nt: TGTGTCAGCAACTTACCGGTCGTCACCGGGGAGCTGTTTTTT
v_gene: TRBV6-2/TRBV6-3
j_gene: TRBJ2-2
d_gene: -
abundance: -

CDR3aa: CASSLWSTAYEQYF
CDR3nt: TGTGCCAGCAGCTTGTGGTCCACCGCCTACGAGCAGTACTTC
v_gene: TRBV11-2
j_gene: TRBJ2-7
d_gene: -
abundance: -

CDR3aa: CASSLMGLSRGIEQYF
CDR3nt: TGTGCCAGCAGTCTCATGGGGCTATCGAGGGGCATCGAGCAGTACTTC
v_gene: TRBV7-9
j_gene: TRBJ2-7
d_gene: -
abundance: -

CDR3aa: CSASRLAGISGLTGELFF
CDR3nt: TGCAGTGCTAGTCGACTAGCGGGAATCTCAGGACTGACCGGGGAGCTGTTTTTT
v_gene: TRBV20-1
j_gene: TRBJ2-2
d_gene: TRBD2
abundance: many

CDR3aa: CASSEMGLNQETQYF
CDR3nt: TGTGCCAGTAGTGAGATGGGGTTAAATCAAGAGACCCAGTACTTC
v_gene: TRBV19
j_gene: TRBJ2-5
d_gene: -
abundance: many

CDR3aa: CASRVGGQNYEQYF
CDR3nt: TGTGCCAGCAGGGTTGGGGGACAGAATTACGAGCAGTACTTC
v_gene: TRBV7-8
j_gene: TRBJ2-7
d_gene: TRBD1
abundance: -

CDR3aa: CATSRDYVDSPLHF
CDR3nt: TGTGCCACCAGCAGAGATTACGTGGATTCACCCCTCCACTTT
v_gene: TRBV15
j_gene: TRBJ1-6
d_gene: -
abundance: -

CDR3aa: CASSLQGTPGQSEAFF
CDR3nt: TGTGCCAGCAGCTTACAGGGGACGCCGGGACAGAGTGAAGCTTTCTTT
v_gene: TRBV7-3
j_gene: TRBJ1-1
d_gene: TRBD1
abundance: -

CDR3aa: CASSLRGSGKQYF
CDR3nt: TGTGCCAGCAGCTTAAGAGGGAGCGGCAAGCAGTACTTC
v_gene: TRBV7-3
j_gene: TRBJ2-7
d_gene: -
abundance: -

CDR3aa: CSQRRGLETQYF
CDR3nt: TGCAGCCAACGCAGGGGGCTGGAGACCCAGTACTTC
v_gene: TRBV29-1
j_gene: TRBJ2-5
d_gene: TRBD1
abundance: few

CDR3aa: CASSLRQGGTQYF
CDR3nt: TGTGCCAGCAGCCTGCGACAGGGAGGGACCCAGTACTTC
v_gene: TRBV7-2
j_gene: TRBJ2-5
d_gene: -
abundance: many

CDR3aa: CASSSQWTGDTEAFF
CDR3nt: TGTGCCAGCAGCTCACAGTGGACAGGGGACACTGAAGCTTTCTTT
v_gene: TRBV11-1
j_gene: TRBJ1-1
d_gene: TRBD1
abundance: many

CDR3aa: CASSLVSTAAQPQHF
CDR3nt: TGTGCCAGCAGCTTAGTCTCCACAGCGGCTCAGCCCCAGCATTTT
v_gene: TRBV7-8
j_gene: TRBJ1-5
d_gene: -
abundance: -

CDR3aa: CSASGQGMGSNQPQHF
CDR3nt: TGCAGTGCTAGTGGACAGGGGATGGGAAGCAATCAGCCCCAGCATTTT
v_gene: TRBV20-1
j_gene: TRBJ1-5
d_gene: TRBD1
abundance: -

CDR3aa: CASSESPGHDYGYTF
CDR3nt: TGCGCCAGCAGTGAGTCGCCGGGACATGACTATGGCTACACCTTC
v_gene: TRBV10-2
j_gene: TRBJ1-2
d_gene: -
abundance: once

CDR3aa: CASSPLGRDRNYEQYF
CDR3nt: TGTGCCAGCAGCCCCCTTGGCCGGGACAGGAACTACGAGCAGTACTTC
v_gene: TRBV7-2
j_gene: TRBJ2-7
d_gene: TRBD1
abundance: once

CDR3aa: CASSFDRGGEKLFF
CDR3nt: TGTGCCAGCAGCTTTGACAGGGGAGGGGAAAAACTGTTTTTT
v_gene: TRBV7-9
j_gene: TRBJ1-4
d_gene: TRBD1
abundance: many

CDR3aa: CASSYSLATGWVGYTF
CDR3nt: TGTGCCAGCAGTTACTCGTTGGCGACAGGTTGGGTTGGCTACACCTTC
v_gene: TRBV6-5
j_gene: TRBJ1-2
d_gene: -
abundance: many

CDR3aa: CASSFPDRGLMNTEAFF
CDR3nt: TGTGCCAGCAGCTTCCCGGACAGGGGGCTTATGAACACTGAAGCTTTCTTT
v_gene: TRBV7-8
j_gene: TRBJ1-1
d_gene: TRBD1
abundance: many